These 11 T cell receptor beta chains originate from one sample sequenced in a study of CXCR3-negative and CXCR3-positive naive CD8 T cells. TRB cDNA was prepared as libraries by UMI-labeled 5' RACE. From its re-call of the 5' RACE reads, TCRdb lists each CDR3 protein once, without DNA. Here the sample table reports about 43,000 distinct CDR3 sequences. Sequenced input: memory CD8+ T cells from blood. These TCRs come from a human donor in good health. Some clones in this sample may be carry-over from other donors' samples.

This rearrangement joins TRBV6-2 or TRBV6-3 to TRBJ2-3; as DNA is missing, the TRBD1 call by TCRdb cannot be tested. CDR3 size: 15 residues. CDR1 is MNHEY and CDR2 is SVGEGT in the germline V gene. CDR3 amino acids: CASSYYGGAADTQYF.

The chain has TRBV29-1 and TRBJ2-3; TCRdb returns TRBD1, unconfirmable since there is no DNA. The germline CDR1 and CDR2 sequences are SQVTM and ANQGSEA. The length of the CDR3 is 16 residues. CDR3 amino acids: CSVEEPEGPSTDTQYF.

The chain recombines TRBV20-1 with TRBJ2-1. CDR1 DFQATT and CDR2 SNEGSKA come from the germline V gene (reference sequence). This CDR3 is built from 13 residues. The CDR3 sequence is CSARSLAGNEQFF.

The chain is built from TRBV12-3 or TRBV12-4 and TRBJ2-5; the TRBD1 assignment by TCRdb is unverifiable without DNA. The CDR3 sequence is 13 residues long. This chain's CDR3 is CASSPSGLETQYF.

The chain links TRBV7-9 to TRBJ2-7; the D call of TRBD2 rests on TCRdb alone, since no DNA is present to check it. Per germline, CDR1 SEHNR and CDR2 FQNEAQ (reference sequence). The CDR3 loop spans 12 amino acids. The CDR3 reads CASGGQTGEQYF. The full variable domain, rest sourced from reference TRBV7-9 and TRBJ2-7, is DTGVSQNPRHKITKRGQNVTFRCDPISEHNRLYWYRQTLGQGPEFLTYFQNEAQLEKSRLLSDRFSAERPKGSFSTLEIQRTEQGDSAMYLCASGGQTGEQYFGPGTRLTVT.

The chain links TRBV7-9 to TRBJ1-1; no DNA is available, so the TRBD1 call from TCRdb remains unchecked. Germline CDR1 reads SEHNR; CDR2 reads FQNEAQ (reference sequence). This CDR3 contains 13 residues. The CDR3 region is CASTFVGAGEAFF.

The chain recombines TRBV7-9 with TRBJ1-1; absent DNA, TCRdb's TRBD1 call cannot be checked. The CDR3 extends over 14 amino acids. Germline-derived CDR1 and CDR2 are SEHNR and FQNEAQ (reference sequence). This CDR3 is CASSWGHLGTEAFF. The full variable domain, completed using reference TRBV7-9 and TRBJ1-1, is DTGVSQNPRHKITKRGQNVTFRCDPISEHNRLYWYRQTLGQGPEFLTYFQNEAQLEKSRLLSDRFSAERPKGSFSTLEIQRTEQGDSAMYLCASSWGHLGTEAFFGQGTRLTVV.

The chain links TRBV7-9 to TRBJ2-1; the D call of TRBD2 rests on TCRdb alone, since no DNA is present to check it. The germline V gene has CDR1 SEHNR and CDR2 FQNEAQ (reference sequence). The CDR3 contains 18 residues. CDR3 sequence: CASGGTSGEVPSYNEQFF.

The chain employs TRBV6-5 and TRBJ2-2; the TRBD2 assignment by TCRdb is unverifiable without DNA. Germline V CDR1 and CDR2: MNHEY, SVGAGI. The CDR3 runs 16 residues. CDR3 region: CASSLLAGEDTGELFF.

The CDR3 is CASSWTGRTEAFF. The V call is TRBV5-1, the J call TRBJ1-1; there is no DNA to check the TCRdb D call of TRBD1. The CDR3 consists of 13 residues. The germline CDR1 and CDR2 sequences are SGHRS and YFSETQ.

The chain combines TRBV6-4 with TRBJ2-2. The germline CDR1 and CDR2 sequences are MRHNA and SNTAGT. This CDR3 is 14 amino acids long. CDR3 in amino acids: CASSDSGLAGELFF.